The rows below give T cell receptor beta chains drawn from one sample of a study of blood T cells in healthy people across ages. TCRdb re-called the 5' RACE reads with MiXCR, one entry per CDR3 protein. The sample holds hundreds of thousands of distinct CDR3 sequences, 29% seen once. Input material: blood. Every receptor here comes from an elderly woman in good health. CDR3s leave out the opening cysteine and the closing phenylalanine or tryptophan. Each record gives: D gene, V gene, CDR3 protein. The D gene is left open where the match is weak.

>NA|TRBV7-9
ASSASGGVVEKLF
>NA|TRBV11-2
ASSLIRSRTEAF
>NA|TRBV18
ASSPRTELNTEAF
>NA|TRBV20-1
SASQGPRQPQH
>NA|TRBV7-2
ASSLVQANSPLH
>TRBD2|TRBV6-5
ASTLAGGCNEQY
>NA|TRBV4-3
ASSQLLTGRRTGELF
>TRBD1|TRBV11-3
ASSLDGTGLAGELF
>NA|TRBV12-3/TRBV12-4
ASSQRLGNTEAF
>NA|TRBV14
ASSQARSPTDTQY
>NA|TRBV7-9
ASSLSRPDTQY
>NA|TRBV24-1
ATSDLQGQPGGTDTQY
>TRBD2|TRBV5-1
ASSLRLAGGPSEQY